Presented here are 32 T cell receptor beta chains from one specimen sequenced in a study of regulatory T cells in long-lasting Graves disease. As for time point: newly diagnosed GD, antithyroid drugs for less than 3 months. The authors made the TCR library using RNA they extracted from PBMCs. Arm-PCR of CDR3 regions and iRepertoire HTBI primers were the basis on which TCR beta libraries were built. TCRdb processed the multiplex PCR reads anew with MiXCR; each CDR3 protein has one entry. The sample records some 460,000 distinct CDR3 sequences, about a sixth being singletons. This sample was also put to use in a study of T cells in Graves' hyperthyroidism and ophthalmopathy.

Material: peripheral blood mononuclear cells (PBMCs), obtained at new diagnosis, from a patient treated with antithyroid drugs. The origin of the receptors is a man in his forties with Graves disease.

Ten or more counts support this clonotype. The genes are TRBV28 and TRBJ2-2, with D perhaps TRBD1 (5 bases). The V end was cut by 3 bases, the J end by 0 bases, with 17 bases between. Germline CDR1 MDHEN, CDR2 SYDVKM. The CDR3 is made up of 18 amino acids. The CDR3 sequence: CASSLVGRIFANTGELFF. CDR3 coding DNA: TGTGCCAGCAGTTTGGTGGGGCGAATTTTCGCGAACACCGGGGAGCTGTTTTTT.

This clonotype was recorded many times. V usage is TRBV3-1 and J usage is TRBJ2-1; tentatively, D is TRBD1 or TRBD2 (6 bases each). Germline V lookup: CDR1 LGHDT, CDR2 YNNKEL (reference sequence). The CDR3 consists of 16 residues. Trimming left V 0 bases short and J 7 bases short, with 16 bases between. The CDR3 bases are TGTGCCAGCAGCCAAGATCCTGCGGGAAGGGGGAATGAGCAGTTCTTC. This sequence encodes CASSQDPAGRGNEQFF.

This clonotype came up many times. The rearrangement joins TRBV6-5 to TRBJ2-3, with 9 bases that match TRBD2. This CDR3 contains 14 residues. Germline trimming cut 2 bases from V and 7 bases from J; bases unmatched to any gene: 4. Germline-derived CDR1 and CDR2 are MNHEY and SVGAGI. In DNA form, the CDR3 reads TGTGCCAGCAGTTACGGCGGGAGGGCCTATACGCAGTATTTT. This codes for CASSYGGRAYTQYF.

This clonotype was counted at least ten times. The chain links TRBV7-9 to TRBJ2-1; 8 bases are a match to TRBD1. The CDR3 spans 13 residues. The V segment lost 4 bases and the J segment 6 bases; nucleotides outside the gene matches: 2. CDR1 and CDR2 (germline): SEHNR, FQNEAQ (reference sequence). CDR3 sequence reads: CASSWDRRNEQFF. The CDR3 nucleotides read TGTGCCAGCAGCTGGGACAGGCGCAATGAGCAGTTCTTC.

This clonotype was observed a handful of times. One base away lies a much larger clone, so this may be a sequencing read error. This likely comes from a read error, as the CDR3 has no conserved phenylalanine or tryptophan at its end. The chain is built from TRBV15 and TRBJ2-7; 12 bases are shared with TRBD2. CDR1 and CDR2 from the germline V gene are LNHNV and YYDKDF (reference sequence). The junction had 7 bases not matched to a gene; V was cut back by 1 base and J by 3 bases. The CDR3 length is 17 residues. CDR3 nucleotide sequence: TGTGCCACCAGCAGAGTCGGACTAGCGGGGAGGAACTACGAGCAGTACCTC. Residues: CATSRVGLAGRNYEQYL.

There are a few counts of this clonotype. This chain joins TRBV20-1 and TRBJ2-3, with 7 positions matching TRBD2. J was trimmed by 0 bases and V by 6 bases; bases with no gene match: 3. The germline V gene encodes CDR1 DFQATT and CDR2 SNEGSKA (reference sequence). The CDR3 extends over 13 amino acids. CDR3 nucleotides: TGCAGTGCCGGGACTACTAGCACAGATACGCAGTATTTT. Amino acid sequence: CSAGTTSTDTQYF.

On this clonotype: One end of the junction is discordant with germline, which a read error may explain. V gene TRBV11-2 combines with J gene TRBJ1-3, with D uncertain. Germline V gene lookup returns CDR1 SGHAT and CDR2 FQNNGV. The CDR3 sequence is 14 residues long. CDR3 sequence: CAGSPRDSGNTIYF. The DNA for the CDR3 is TGTGCCGGCAGCCCCCGGGACTCTGGAAACACCATATATTTT.

In its sample, this clonotype was seen many times. This sequence joins TRBV20-1 and TRBJ1-1, with 10 bases that match TRBD1. With V trimmed by 5 bases and J by 2 bases, 17 bases remained unmatched. From germline, CDR1 is DFQATT and CDR2 SNEGSKA (reference sequence). The CDR3 is 18 amino acids. This chain's CDR3 is CSARGPTGGAPSNTEAFF. In DNA, the CDR3 is TGCAGTGCTCGGGGCCCGACAGGGGGCGCCCCATCAAACACTGAAGCTTTCTTT.

The V and J genes are TRBV13 and TRBJ1-3, with unresolved D. Germline V lookup: CDR1 PRHDT, CDR2 FYEKMQ (reference sequence). V shed 4 bases and J shed 0 bases, with 16 bases lying between them. This CDR3 region has 17 residues. The DNA of the CDR3 is TGTGCCAGCAGCTCCTCGGACTTTTTAGTCTCTGGAAACACCATATATTTT. It yields the protein CASSSSDFLVSGNTIYF.

This clonotype showed up many times. The chain links TRBV7-9 to TRBJ2-1; no reliable D call. There are 15 residues in the CDR3. Germline CDR1 is SEHNR and CDR2 is FQNEAQ (reference sequence). V lost 1 base to trimming and J lost 6 bases, with 13 bases between them. This chain's CDR3 is CASSLEAAPTNEQFF. The CDR3 nucleotides read TGTGCCAGCAGCTTAGAGGCCGCCCCCACCAATGAGCAGTTCTTC.

Ten or more counts support this clonotype. This sequence joins TRBV5-1 and TRBJ2-2; D not certain. The germline CDR1 and CDR2 sequences are SGHRS and YFSETQ. The CDR3 contains 15 residues. V was shortened by 0 bases and J by 7 bases, with 13 bases between the two germline ends. CDR3 sequence reads: CASSLVDLLVGELFF. CDR3 bases: TGCGCCAGCAGCTTGGTTGACCTGCTGGTCGGGGAGCTGTTTTTT.

CDR3 protein: CASRRGQSPYEQYF. DNA for the CDR3: TGTGCCAGCAGGCGGGGACAGTCACCCTACGAGCAGTACTTC. The J gene is TRBJ2-7, the V gene TRBV28; D is possibly TRBD1 (7 bases). V lost 6 bases, J lost 2 bases, and 14 bases lay in between. In germline, CDR1 is MDHEN, CDR2 SYDVKM. This CDR3 region has 14 residues.

This clonotype was recorded at least ten times. This sequence joins TRBV6-1 and TRBJ1-2, with 8 bases lining up with TRBD1. This CDR3 is built from 14 residues. Per germline, CDR1 MNHNS and CDR2 SASEGT. After removal of 9 bases from V and 2 bases from J, the junction contained 8 bases not matched to a gene. The CDR3 sequence: CASNDRGVNYGYTF. The CDR3 nucleotides are TGTGCCAGTAACGACAGGGGAGTCAACTATGGCTACACCTTC.

Of note for this clonotype: A much larger clonotype is one base distant, so this may be a read error. The CDR3 does not close with the conserved phenylalanine or tryptophan, likely indicating a read error. This chain connects TRBV28 to TRBJ2-1, with D hard to call. Germline CDR1 and CDR2: MDHEN and SYDVKM. The CDR3 has 14 residues. The V end was cut by 3 bases, the J end by 4 bases, with 10 bases between. CDR3 loop: CASSFHDRYNEQFL. Here the CDR3 DNA reads TGTGCCAGCAGTTTTCACGACCGTTACAATGAGCAGTTCCTC.

The V gene is TRBV5-1, the J gene TRBJ2-3; 8 nucleotides agree with TRBD2. Germline CDR1 reads SGHRS; CDR2 reads YFSETQ. The CDR3 consists of 15 residues. V shed 4 bases and J 6 bases; nucleotides not matched to a gene: 10. The CDR3 sequence is CASSLGSGSWDTQYF. Here the CDR3 DNA reads TGCGCCAGCAGCCTAGGGAGCGGGAGTTGGGATACGCAGTATTTT.

This clonotype turned up a few times. The chain uses TRBV29-1 and TRBJ2-1; 11 bases are shared with TRBD2. The trim removed 6 bases at V and 6 bases at J, leaving 7 bases unmatched. This CDR3 has 14 residues. Germline CDR1 SQVTM, CDR2 ANQGSEA. CDR3 in amino acids: CSVLAGGLLNEQFF. CDR3 bases: TGCAGCGTCCTAGCGGGAGGCCTCCTCAATGAGCAGTTCTTC.

The chain carries TRBV20-1 and TRBJ2-6; D is possibly TRBD1 (6 bases). The germline V gene encodes CDR1 DFQATT and CDR2 SNEGSKA (reference sequence). Between the trimmed V and J ends, which lost 6 bases and 1 base, there was a span of 10 bases. The CDR3 consists of 14 residues. As DNA, the CDR3 is TGCAGTGCCCAAGGGGGTTCTGGGGCCAACGTCCTGACTTTC. Translation: CSAQGGSGANVLTF.

This clonotype was detected many times. The chain uses TRBV7-9 and TRBJ2-7; 8 nucleotides agree with TRBD1. The CDR3 has 15 amino acids. Germline CDR1 is SEHNR and CDR2 is FQNEAQ (reference sequence). J gave up 4 bases and V 2 bases, and 7 bases lay outside the gene matches. As DNA, the CDR3 is TGTGCCAGCAGCTTAATTGACAGGGGTCAATACGAGCAGTACTTC. Amino acids: CASSLIDRGQYEQYF.

In this sample, this clonotype turned up many times. The rearrangement uses TRBV11-3 and TRBJ2-5; D is possibly TRBD1 (6 bases). V dropped 1 base and J dropped 5 bases, with 11 bases sitting between them. Looked up from germline, CDR1 is SGHNT and CDR2 is YENEEA. CDR3 length: 14 residues. The CDR3 sequence is CASSLAQGVETQYF. CDR3 bases: TGTGCCAGCAGCTTAGCACAGGGTGTGGAGACCCAGTACTTC.

The J gene is TRBJ1-1, the V gene TRBV29-1, with TRBD1 matching over 7 bases. Per germline, CDR1 SQVTM and CDR2 ANQGSEA. The V gene end was trimmed by 6 bases and the J gene end by 1 base; junction bases not matched to a gene: 5. CDR3 length: 13 amino acids. The CDR3 here is CSVDRATNTEAFF. In nucleotides, the CDR3 is TGCAGCGTAGACAGGGCAACGAACACTGAAGCTTTCTTT.

There are many counts of this clonotype. The CDR3 is CASSRENEQFF. In DNA, the CDR3 is TGTGCCAGCAGCAGGGAGAATGAGCAGTTCTTC. The chain links TRBV2 to TRBJ2-1, with D perhaps given as TRBD1 or TRBD2 (5 bases each). V lost 6 bases, J lost 7 bases, and 7 bases lay in between. In germline, CDR1 is SNHLY, CDR2 FYNNEI. The CDR3 runs to 11 residues.

This clonotype was counted many times. The chain recombines TRBV3-1 with TRBJ2-1, with D uncertain. Per the germline V gene, CDR1 is LGHDT and CDR2 is YNNKEL (reference sequence). The CDR3 runs 15 residues. The ends were cut back, 4 bases at V and 5 bases at J, with 15 bases in the middle. CDR3 DNA: TGTGCCAGCAGCCCCCTCGGCGGAAGTAACAATGAGCAGTTCTTC. Translating it yields CASSPLGGSNNEQFF.

The chain carries TRBV28 and TRBJ2-7; 8 positions agree with TRBD2. The V and J ends lost 2 bases and 2 bases, in that order; junction bases with no gene match: 11. The CDR3 runs to 17 residues. The germline gives CDR1 MDHEN, CDR2 SYDVKM. The CDR3 DNA is TGTGCCAGCAGTTTAGAACCAGCGGGAGTCGGTCCCTACGAGCAGTACTTC. It encodes CASSLEPAGVGPYEQYF.

This clonotype appeared many times. V gene TRBV2 combines with J gene TRBJ2-7; TRBD2 matches 7 bases. CDR3 size: 18 residues. Germline assignment: CDR1 SNHLY and CDR2 FYNNEI. The junction had 24 bases not matched to a gene; V was cut back by 6 bases and J by 7 bases. For the CDR3, the DNA is TGTGCCAGCAGCTCCCCTAGCGGACCATTACCCCCCTCTCGGGAGCAGTACTTC. It yields the protein CASSSPSGPLPPSREQYF.

Many counts were recorded for this clonotype. This sequence joins TRBV2 and TRBJ1-5; 8 bases fit TRBD1. Trimming cost V 7 bases and J 2 bases; bases outside gene matches: 7. The germline CDR1 and CDR2 sequences are SNHLY and FYNNEI. This CDR3 has 15 amino acids. The DNA of the CDR3 is TGTGCCAGCAATGGACAGGGAAAGGGCAATCAGCCCCAGCATTTT. Amino acids: CASNGQGKGNQPQHF.

CDR3 nucleotides: TGTGCCAGCAGTACCCACCGGGACATTCGAGCCTACGAGCAGTACTTC. Its translation: CASSTHRDIRAYEQYF. J is TRBJ2-7 and V is TRBV6-1; a possible D gene is TRBD1 (6 bases). CDR1 and CDR2 (germline): MNHNS, SASEGT. V was clipped by 5 bases and J by 2 bases, with 19 bases between them. The CDR3 extends over 16 amino acids.

This sequence joins TRBV6-1 and TRBJ1-5; 7 bases fit TRBD1. The germline V gene has CDR1 MNHNS and CDR2 SASEGT. The CDR3 consists of 17 residues. Losses at the gene ends were 6 bases for V and 4 bases for J; bases not matched to a gene: 15. The CDR3 nucleotides are TGTGCCAGCAGCTCGGGAGGGCCAGGGGGAGGGAATCAGCCCCAGCATTTT. Encoded protein: CASSSGGPGGGNQPQHF.

This clonotype was seen ten or more times. The J gene is TRBJ2-3, the V gene TRBV20-1; no reliable D call. The CDR3 has 14 amino acids. The ends were cut back, 0 bases at V and 6 bases at J, with 13 bases in the middle. Germline values: CDR1 DFQATT, CDR2 SNEGSKA (reference sequence). Written as DNA, the CDR3 is TGCAGTGCTAGAGATCTCGGGTTAATCGATACGCAGTATTTT. Its translation: CSARDLGLIDTQYF.

Comment on this clonotype: The CDR3 does not end in the conserved phenylalanine or tryptophan, so this is likely a read error. J is TRBJ1-1 and V is TRBV15, with no clear D. In germline, CDR1 is LNHNV, CDR2 YYDKDF (reference sequence). The CDR3 sequence is 14 residues long. Trimming took off 1 base at V and 10 bases at J, with 16 bases between the two ends. The CDR3 nucleotides read TGTGCCACCAGCAGAGTCCCCGACGCGGGGAGAGCTTTCCTT. Translating gives CATSRVPDAGRAFL.

In its sample, this clonotype was seen many times. This rearrangement joins TRBV20-1 to TRBJ2-1; possibly TRBD1 for D (6 bases). Trimming left V 6 bases short and J 1 base short, with 19 bases between. There are 16 residues in the CDR3. The germline V gene has CDR1 DFQATT and CDR2 SNEGSKA (reference sequence). CDR3 DNA: TGCAGTGCAATAAAACAGGGCACAGGTTCCTACAATGAGCAGTTCTTC. It is translated as CSAIKQGTGSYNEQFF.

At least ten counts were recorded for this clonotype. The chain uses TRBV20-1 and TRBJ2-3; D is undetermined. CDR3 size: 14 residues. V was shortened by 3 bases and J by 4 bases, with 14 bases between the two germline ends. CDR1 DFQATT and CDR2 SNEGSKA come from the germline V gene (reference sequence). CDR3 residues: CSASAPRAPDTQYF. The CDR3 bases are TGCAGTGCTAGCGCCCCCCGGGCTCCAGATACGCAGTATTTT.

This clonotype was counted at least ten times. J is TRBJ2-2 and V is TRBV2, with D perhaps matching TRBD2 (6 bases). V was trimmed by 4 bases and J by 0 bases, leaving 9 bases between them. The germline V gene has CDR1 SNHLY and CDR2 FYNNEI. The CDR3 has 15 residues. CDR3 loop: CASSVIAANTGELFF. The CDR3 DNA reads as TGTGCCAGCAGTGTGATAGCGGCGAACACCGGGGAGCTGTTTTTT.